The 17 T cell receptor beta chains presented below share a single source sample, sequenced in a study of T cell responses to AZD1222 COVID-19 vaccine. Libraries were prepared by immunoSEQ multiplex PCR; TCRdb keeps only in-frame clonotypes and omits some of them. The profile shows roughly 150,000 clones, roughly 82% of them singletons. The sequencing here drew on peripheral blood, taken on day 0 of AZD1222 vaccination. These TCRs come from an adult in good health.

The chain combines TRBV5-4 with TRBJ2-7; 8 positions match TRBD2. Germline loops: CDR1 SGHNT, CDR2 YYREEE (reference sequence). The CDR3 has 15 residues. The junction had 7 bases not matched to a gene; V was cut back by 0 bases and J by 5 bases. CDR3 sequence (DNA): TGTGCCAGCAGCTTGGTACGGGGGGGCCTGAACGAGCAGTACTTC. Translation gives CASSLVRGGLNEQYF.

The chain recombines TRBV19 with TRBJ1-3; a weak D match, TRBD1 (5 bases). Germline CDR1 reads LNHDA; CDR2 reads SQIVND (reference sequence). The CDR3 contains 16 residues. V lost 7 bases, J lost 0 bases, and 16 bases lay in between. The CDR3 DNA sequence: TGTGCCAGTACCCTGACAGCTCGCCTCTCTGGAAACACCATATATTTT. Its translation: CASTLTARLSGNTIYF.

The table lists this clone with a few counts. The chain couples TRBV28 to TRBJ1-6, with D possibly TRBD1 on 5 matching bases. Trimming removed 3 bases from V and 6 bases from J, with 9 bases in between. The V gene's germline CDR1 is MDHEN and CDR2 SYDVKM. This CDR3 region has 14 residues. The DNA for the CDR3 is TGTGCCAGCAGTTTGGGGGGAGTTAATTCACCCCTCCACTTT. Its translation is CASSLGGVNSPLHF.

A single count supports this clone. This chain connects TRBV28 to TRBJ2-7; D is perhaps TRBD1 (6 bases). This CDR3 is built from 13 residues. With 6 bases removed from V and 3 bases from J, the gap between germline ends came to 12 bases. CDR1 is MDHEN, CDR2 SYDVKM, per germline. The CDR3 DNA reads TGTGCCAGCAGCCCAGGGGACGGCTACGAGCAGTACTTC. Protein product: CASSPGDGYEQYF.

J is TRBJ1-5 and V is TRBV28, with D unresolved. The CDR3 is 14 amino acids. V was clipped by 8 bases and J by 7 bases, with 18 bases between them. Germline values: CDR1 MDHEN, CDR2 SYDVKM. The CDR3 coding sequence is TGTGCCAGCTCGCCCGGGCAGAGAAGACAGCCCCAGCATTTT. The encoded protein is CASSPGQRRQPQHF.

The V gene is TRBV7-3, the J gene TRBJ1-1; the D gene is possibly TRBD1 (6 bases). Trimming removed 3 bases from V and 6 bases from J, with 11 bases in between. CDR1 SGHTA and CDR2 FQGTGA come from the germline V gene. This CDR3 has 13 amino acids. The CDR3 here is CASSLGGTAEAFF. CDR3 sequence (DNA): TGTGCCAGCAGCTTGGGGGGCACGGCTGAAGCTTTCTTT.

The chain has TRBV5-4 and TRBJ1-6, with D perhaps TRBD1 (5 bases). In germline, CDR1 is SGHNT, CDR2 YYREEE (reference sequence). This CDR3 is built from 14 residues. The V gene lost 2 bases and the J gene lost 6 bases, with 9 bases spanning the gap. The CDR3 region has the DNA TGTGCCAGCAGCTTACGACAGACTAATTCACCCCTCCACTTT. Its translation: CASSLRQTNSPLHF.

The chain uses TRBV19 and TRBJ1-6, with 9 positions matching TRBD1. This CDR3 spans 15 amino acids. V dropped 5 bases and J dropped 7; count of bases not matched to a gene: 6. CDR1 LNHDA and CDR2 SQIVND come from the germline V gene (reference sequence). CDR3 sequence (DNA): TGTGCCAGTAGTCTCGGACAGGGGCAGAATTCACCCCTCCACTTT. Encoded protein: CASSLGQGQNSPLHF. The variable domain in full, with the rest retrieved from reference TRBV19 and TRBJ1-6, is DGGITQSPKYLFRKEGQNVTLSCEQNLNHDAMYWYRQDPGQGLRLIYYSQIVNDFQKGDIAEGYSVSREKKESFPLTVTSAQKNPTAFYLCASSLGQGQNSPLHFGNGTRLTVT.

V usage is TRBV10-2 and J usage is TRBJ2-1; D not certain. V shed 0 bases and J shed 10 bases, with 10 bases lying between them. The CDR3 is made up of 13 amino acids. The V gene's germline CDR1 is WSHSY and CDR2 SAAADI. The CDR3 here is CASSESEVWEQFF. CDR3 sequence (DNA): TGCGCCAGCAGTGAGTCTGAGGTATGGGAGCAGTTCTTC.

The V and J genes are TRBV9 and TRBJ2-3; TRBD2 matches 7 bases. Germline trimming cut 2 bases from V and 3 bases from J; bases unmatched to any gene: 6. Per the germline V gene, CDR1 is SGDLS and CDR2 is YYNGEE. The CDR3 consists of 15 residues. As DNA, the CDR3 is TGTGCCAGCAGCGTCGTAAGCGGGGTTACAGATACGCAGTATTTT. Its protein product is CASSVVSGVTDTQYF.

The V gene is TRBV9, the J gene TRBJ2-1; D gene uncertain. Germline values: CDR1 SGDLS, CDR2 YYNGEE. The CDR3 totals 11 residues. Between the trimmed V and J ends, which lost 4 bases and 9 bases, there was a span of 8 bases. The CDR3 sequence: CASSYGAEQFF. In DNA form, the CDR3 reads TGTGCCAGCAGCTATGGAGCTGAGCAGTTCTTC. Variable domain in full (rest from reference TRBV9 and TRBJ2-1): DSGVTQTPKHLITATGQRVTLRCSPRSGDLSVYWYQQSLDQGLQFLIQYYNGEERAKGNILERFSAQQFPDLHSELNLSSLELGDSALYFCASSYGAEQFFGPGTRLTVL.

The rearrangement uses TRBV28 and TRBJ1-2; D gene unclear. V was shortened by 5 bases and J by 4 bases, with 11 bases between the two germline ends. The CDR3 length is 13 residues. Germline values: CDR1 MDHEN, CDR2 SYDVKM. The CDR3 spells CASSQHEGYGYTF. The CDR3 DNA follows: TGTGCCAGCAGTCAACATGAGGGCTATGGCTACACCTTC.

The DNA for the CDR3 is TGTGCCAGCAGCCAACGGACTAGCGGGGGCAACAATGAGCAGTTCTTC. This sequence encodes CASSQRTSGGNNEQFF. The V and J genes are TRBV3-1 (or the pseudogene TRBV3-2) and TRBJ2-1; the match to TRBD2 covers 13 bases. Looked up from germline, CDR1 is LGHDT and CDR2 is YNNKEL (reference sequence). The CDR3 is made up of 16 amino acids. Trimming cost V 2 bases and J 5 bases; bases outside gene matches: 3.

The chain joins TRBV28 to TRBJ1-5; D might be TRBD1 (5 bases). Germline CDR1 and CDR2: MDHEN and SYDVKM. The CDR3 contains 13 residues. The V gene lost 5 bases and the J gene lost 3 bases, with 8 bases spanning the gap. The CDR3 DNA follows: TGTGCCAGCAGTCGGGGACTCAATCAGCCCCAGCATTTT. It codes for CASSRGLNQPQHF.

This sequence joins TRBV10-1 and TRBJ2-5; 12 bases are a match to TRBD2. Germline lookup yields CDR1 WNHNN and CDR2 SYGVQD (reference sequence). The CDR3 covers 15 residues. The trim removed 6 bases at V and 4 bases at J, leaving 6 bases unmatched. CDR3 DNA sequence: TGCGCCAGCAGCCTAACTAGCGGGGGGCCAGAGACCCAGTACTTC. Encoded protein: CASSLTSGGPETQYF.

V gene TRBV20-1 combines with J gene TRBJ1-2; TRBD1 is a possible D gene (6 bases). Germline assignment: CDR1 DFQATT and CDR2 SNEGSKA (reference sequence). Trimming removed 4 bases at V and 9 bases at J, with 12 bases between. This CDR3 has 11 amino acids. CDR3 nucleotides: TGCAGTGCTACAAGGGACAAAAGCTACACCTTC. Translating gives CSATRDKSYTF.

The rearrangement uses TRBV5-1 and TRBJ2-6, with 7 bases matching TRBD1. Germline loops: CDR1 SGHRS, CDR2 YFSETQ. Trimming at V came to 7 bases and at J to 1 base, leaving 11 bases not matched to a gene. This CDR3 has 17 residues. The CDR3 sequence: CASQEQGFGSGANVLTF. CDR3 nucleotides: TGCGCCAGCCAAGAACAGGGGTTCGGATCTGGGGCCAACGTCCTGACTTTC.